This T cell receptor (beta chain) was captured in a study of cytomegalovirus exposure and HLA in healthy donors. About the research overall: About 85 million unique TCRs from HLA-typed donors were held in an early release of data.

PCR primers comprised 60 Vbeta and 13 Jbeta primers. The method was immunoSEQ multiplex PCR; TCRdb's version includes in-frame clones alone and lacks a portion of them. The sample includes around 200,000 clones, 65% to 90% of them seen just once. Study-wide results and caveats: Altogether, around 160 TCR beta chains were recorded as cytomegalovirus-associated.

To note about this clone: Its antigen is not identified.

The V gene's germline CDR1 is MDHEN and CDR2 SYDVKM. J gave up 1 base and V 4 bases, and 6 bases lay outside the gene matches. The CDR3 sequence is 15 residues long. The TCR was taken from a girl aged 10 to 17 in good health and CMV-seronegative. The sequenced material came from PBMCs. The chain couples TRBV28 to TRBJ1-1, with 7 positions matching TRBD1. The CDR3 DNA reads TGTGCCAGCAGTTCCACAGGGGCCCCGAACACTGAAGCTTTCTTT. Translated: CASSSTGAPNTEAFF.